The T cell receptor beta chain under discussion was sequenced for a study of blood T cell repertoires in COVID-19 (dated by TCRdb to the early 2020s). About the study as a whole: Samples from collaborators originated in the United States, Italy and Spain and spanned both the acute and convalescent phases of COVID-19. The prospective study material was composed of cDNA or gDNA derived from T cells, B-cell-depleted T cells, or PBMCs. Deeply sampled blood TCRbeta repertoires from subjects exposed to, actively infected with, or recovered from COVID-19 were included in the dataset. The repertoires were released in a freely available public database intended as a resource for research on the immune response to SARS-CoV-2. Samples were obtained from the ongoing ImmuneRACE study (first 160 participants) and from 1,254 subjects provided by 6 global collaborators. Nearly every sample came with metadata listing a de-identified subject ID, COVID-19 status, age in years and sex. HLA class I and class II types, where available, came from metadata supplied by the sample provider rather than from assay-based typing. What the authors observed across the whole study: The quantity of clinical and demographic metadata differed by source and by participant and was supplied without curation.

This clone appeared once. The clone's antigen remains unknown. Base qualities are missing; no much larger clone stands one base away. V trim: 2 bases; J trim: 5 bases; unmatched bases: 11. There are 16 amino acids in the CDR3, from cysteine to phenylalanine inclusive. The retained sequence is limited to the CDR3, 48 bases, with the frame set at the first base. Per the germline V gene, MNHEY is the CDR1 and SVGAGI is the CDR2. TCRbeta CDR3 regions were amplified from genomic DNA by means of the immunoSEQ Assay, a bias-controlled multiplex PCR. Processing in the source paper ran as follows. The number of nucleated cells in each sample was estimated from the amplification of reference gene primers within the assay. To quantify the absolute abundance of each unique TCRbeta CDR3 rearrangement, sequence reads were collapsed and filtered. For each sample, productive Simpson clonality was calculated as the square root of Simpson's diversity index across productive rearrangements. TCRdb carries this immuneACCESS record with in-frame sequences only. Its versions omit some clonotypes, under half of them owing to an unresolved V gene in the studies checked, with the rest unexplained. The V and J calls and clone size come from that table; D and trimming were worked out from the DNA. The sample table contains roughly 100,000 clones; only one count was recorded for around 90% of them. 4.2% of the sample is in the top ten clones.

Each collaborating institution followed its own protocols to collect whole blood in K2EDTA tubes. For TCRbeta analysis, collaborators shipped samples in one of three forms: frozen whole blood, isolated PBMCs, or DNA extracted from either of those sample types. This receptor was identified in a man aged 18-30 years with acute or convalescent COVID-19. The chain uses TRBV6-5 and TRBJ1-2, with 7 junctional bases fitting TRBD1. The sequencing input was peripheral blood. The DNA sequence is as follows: TGTGCCAGCAGTTACGTTCGGACAGGAGGAGGATATGGCTACACCTTC. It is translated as CASSYVRTGGGYGYTF.